Listed below are T cell receptor beta chains from one sample, sequenced in a study of blood T cell repertoires in COVID-19. TCRdb's copy holds only in-frame clones and misses some; the assay was immunoSEQ multiplex PCR. The sample lists roughly 300,000 clones, about 81% seen once, with roughly 1.5% in the top ten. The specimen was peripheral blood. These receptors were obtained from a human donor with COVID-19, enrolled during active disease. The donor label of this sample is uncertain. Both conserved end residues are part of each CDR3. The order of the fields is clone size, J gene, CDR3 length, D gene, V gene, CDR3 protein, CDR3 DNA. The D gene is left open where the match is weak. Not all rows give a size; the values are once, few, many and, for expanded clones, a class.

>.|TRBJ1-6|14|.|TRBV19
CATTGGSYNSPLHF
TGTGCCACCACCGGGGGGTCCTATAATTCACCCCTCCACTTT
>.|TRBJ1-1|15|.|TRBV7-3
CASSSDGGENTEAFF
TGTGCCAGCAGCTCCGATGGGGGCGAGAACACTGAAGCTTTCTTT
>.|TRBJ2-5|11|.|TRBV20-1
CSASGRETQYF
TGCAGTGCTAGCGGTCGCGAAACCCAGTACTTC
>.|TRBJ2-7|15|TRBD2|TRBV28
CASIGLRGSGHEQYF
TGTGCCAGCATTGGGTTACGCGGGAGCGGCCACGAGCAGTACTTC
>.|TRBJ2-2|17|TRBD1|TRBV11-3
CASSLERQGANTGELFF
TGTGCCAGCAGCTTGGAAAGACAGGGGGCCAACACCGGGGAGCTGTTTTTT
>.|TRBJ1-4|13|TRBD1|TRBV30
CAWGQGSNEKLFF
TGTGCCTGGGGACAGGGGTCTAATGAAAAACTGTTTTTT
>many|TRBJ2-2|15|.|TRBV3-1/TRBV3-2
CASSPVGGSTGELFF
TGTGCCAGCAGCCCCGTAGGAGGGTCGACCGGGGAGCTGTTTTTT
>.|TRBJ2-5|14|TRBD2|TRBV9
CASSVTSDQETQYF
TGTGCCAGCAGCGTTACTAGCGACCAAGAGACCCAGTACTTC
>.|TRBJ2-7|15|.|TRBV5-1
CASSLVKLGTYEQYF
TGCGCCAGCAGCTTGGTGAAACTCGGGACCTACGAGCAGTACTTC
>few|TRBJ2-7|17|.|TRBV5-6
CASSLGYSRLSSYEQYF
TGTGCCAGCAGCTTGGGCTACAGCCGGCTAAGCTCCTACGAGCAGTACTTC
>.|TRBJ2-2|18|TRBD1|TRBV27
CASSLYLRTGGTPGELFF
TGTGCCAGCAGTTTATACCTTCGGACAGGGGGAACACCCGGGGAGCTGTTTTTT
>few|TRBJ1-1|16|TRBD1|TRBV7-2
CASRRTRDSLNTEAFF
TGTGCCAGCAGGAGAACGCGGGACAGCCTTAACACTGAAGCTTTCTTT
>.|TRBJ2-1|11|TRBD2|TRBV20-1
CSAGRGDEQFF
TGCAGTGCGGGGAGGGGCGATGAGCAGTTCTTC
>.|TRBJ2-1|17|TRBD2|TRBV7-9
CASSSAMTRGSYNEQFF
TGTGCCAGCAGCTCCGCGATGACGCGGGGGTCCTACAATGAGCAGTTCTTC
>.|TRBJ1-3|14|.|TRBV30
CAWSSRGSGNTIYF
TGTGCCTGGAGCTCTCGGGGCTCTGGAAACACCATATATTTT
>.|TRBJ1-2|12|.|TRBV7-9
CASSNRDTGYTF
TGTGCCAGCAGCAACCGGGACACTGGCTACACCTTC
>.|TRBJ1-3|17|.|TRBV7-3
CASSHPGGPESGNTIYF
TGTGCCAGCAGCCACCCGGGAGGGCCAGAGTCTGGAAACACCATATATTTT
>once|TRBJ2-1|16|.|TRBV6-2/TRBV6-3
CASSYSRQTLYNEQFF
TGTGCCAGCAGTTACTCGAGGCAGACCCTATACAATGAGCAGTTCTTC
>.|TRBJ2-2|16|.|TRBV3-1/TRBV3-2
CASSQVLLANTGELFF
TGTGCCAGCAGCCAAGTCTTACTAGCTAACACCGGGGAGCTGTTTTTT
>.|TRBJ2-7|11|.|TRBV28
CASRDIYEQYF
TGTGCCAGCAGGGACATTTACGAGCAGTACTTC
>.|TRBJ2-2|18|TRBD2|TRBV15
CATSREQLAGNHAGELFF
TGTGCCACCAGCAGAGAACAGTTAGCGGGAAATCACGCCGGGGAGCTGTTTTTT
>.|TRBJ2-1|14|TRBD1|TRBV9
CASSSGTEYNEQFF
TGTGCCAGCAGTTCCGGGACAGAGTACAATGAGCAGTTCTTC
>.|TRBJ1-5|16|.|TRBV19
CASSIRGAGSNQPQHF
TGTGCCAGTAGTATCCGGGGAGCGGGGAGCAATCAGCCCCAGCATTTT
>.|TRBJ2-1|16|TRBD2|TRBV3-1/TRBV3-2
CASSQDAASGSNEQFF
TGTGCCAGCAGCCAAGATGCGGCTAGCGGGAGCAATGAGCAGTTCTTC
>once|TRBJ2-2|14|.|TRBV2
CASSRQENTGELFF
TGTGCCAGCAGTCGACAGGAGAACACCGGGGAGCTGTTTTTT
>.|TRBJ2-7|14|TRBD2|TRBV7-9
CAMDTGLAGQEQYF
TGTGCCATGGACACCGGACTAGCGGGACAAGAGCAGTACTTC
>.|TRBJ2-2|13|TRBD1|TRBV28
CAAGTGNTGELFF
TGTGCCGCCGGGACAGGAAACACCGGGGAGCTGTTTTTT
>.|TRBJ2-7|15|TRBD1|TRBV18
CASSPLTGQGGSQYF
TGTGCCAGCTCACCCCTTACGGGACAGGGGGGTAGTCAGTACTTC
>once|TRBJ2-2|14|.|TRBV28
CASTGLANTGELFF
TGTGCCAGCACGGGTCTCGCGAACACCGGGGAGCTGTTTTTT
>.|TRBJ1-2|14|TRBD1|TRBV6-5
CASTPTGDAYGYTF
TGTGCCAGCACCCCGACAGGGGACGCGTATGGCTACACCTTC
>.|TRBJ2-7|11|.|TRBV7-6
CASQGYSEQYF
TGTGCCAGCCAGGGATACAGCGAGCAGTACTTC
>.|TRBJ1-4|15|.|TRBV5-1
CASSLIGATNEKLFF
TGCGCCAGCAGCTTGATCGGTGCAACTAATGAAAAACTGTTTTTT
>.|TRBJ1-6|11|.|TRBV2
CASNGGSPLHF
TGTGCCAGCAATGGGGGGTCACCCCTCCACTTT
>.|TRBJ1-1|16|.|TRBV15
CATSVGGRGGWTEAFF
TGTGCCACCAGCGTGGGGGGAAGGGGAGGGTGGACTGAAGCTTTCTTT
>.|TRBJ2-1|13|TRBD1|TRBV29-1
CSVEATGANEQFF
TGCAGCGTTGAAGCCACAGGGGCCAATGAGCAGTTCTTC
>.|TRBJ2-5|14|.|TRBV7-9
CASSPTLESETQYF
TGTGCCAGCAGCCCGACACTGGAATCAGAGACCCAGTACTTC
>.|TRBJ2-2|16|.|TRBV5-6
CASSFIGVSNTGELFF
TGTGCCAGCAGCTTTATAGGGGTTTCGAACACCGGGGAGCTGTTTTTT
>once|TRBJ2-7|17|TRBD1|TRBV6-1
CASSEAPPGTVSYEQYF
TGTGCCAGCAGTGAAGCGCCCCCCGGGACAGTATCCTACGAGCAGTACTTC
>.|TRBJ2-7|14|TRBD2|TRBV19
CASSTTAGGDEQYF
TGTGCCAGTAGTACTACCGCGGGAGGTGACGAGCAGTACTTC
>.|TRBJ2-5|16|TRBD2|TRBV5-1
CASSFGLAGDRETQYF
TGCGCCAGCAGCTTCGGACTAGCGGGAGACAGAGAGACCCAGTACTTC
>.|TRBJ1-4|13|.|TRBV30
CAWMVGGDEKLFF
TGTGCCTGGATGGTAGGAGGGGATGAAAAACTGTTTTTT
>.|TRBJ1-1|12|.|TRBV30
CAWSLRPGGAFF
TGTGCCTGGAGTCTCAGACCGGGGGGGGCTTTCTTT
>.|TRBJ1-5|13|TRBD1|TRBV29-1
CSAGQGIDQPQHF
TGCAGCGCTGGACAGGGGATAGATCAGCCCCAGCATTTT
>.|TRBJ2-5|13|.|TRBV30
CAWSQGAQETQYF
TGTGCCTGGAGTCAAGGGGCTCAAGAGACCCAGTACTTC
>.|TRBJ2-3|16|.|TRBV11-3
CASSLDHGLSTDTQYF
TGTGCCAGCAGCTTAGATCACGGTCTATCCACAGATACGCAGTATTTT
>.|TRBJ1-5|17|.|TRBV7-8
CASSLVAGPYGNQPQHF
TGTGCCAGCAGCTTAGTTGCAGGGCCATACGGCAATCAGCCCCAGCATTTT
>once|TRBJ2-3|19|.|TRBV4-1
CASSQYPTNGGQNRDTQYF
TGCGCCAGCAGCCAGTATCCGACTAACGGGGGTCAAAACCGAGATACGCAGTATTTT
>.|TRBJ2-1|15|TRBD2|TRBV28
CASNPGLAGYNEQFF
TGTGCCAGCAATCCGGGACTAGCGGGCTACAATGAGCAGTTCTTC
>.|TRBJ2-2|13|TRBD1|TRBV6-4
CASRAQGSGELFF
TGTGCCAGCAGGGCACAGGGGTCCGGGGAGCTGTTTTTT
>.|TRBJ2-7|12|.|TRBV12-3/TRBV12-4
CASSLTGDEQYF
TGTGCCAGCAGTTTAACAGGCGACGAGCAGTACTTC
>.|TRBJ2-3|14|.|TRBV6-5
CASSQQVHTDTQYF
TGTGCCAGCAGTCAGCAGGTTCACACAGATACGCAGTATTTT
>.|TRBJ2-1|16|TRBD1|TRBV5-8
CASSRLTGNGYNEQFF
TGTGCCAGCAGCCGCTTGACAGGGAATGGCTACAATGAGCAGTTCTTC
>once|TRBJ2-1|16|.|TRBV6-6
CASSYFDRTPYNEQFF
TGTGCCAGCAGTTACTTCGATCGGACACCCTACAATGAGCAGTTCTTC
>.|TRBJ1-5|18|TRBD1|TRBV7-8
CASSLPAGTGDLMQPQHF
TGTGCCAGCAGCCTACCGGCCGGGACAGGGGATCTTATGCAGCCCCAGCATTTT
>few|TRBJ1-2|15|TRBD1|TRBV5-1
CASSPRTGTNYGYTF
TGCGCCAGCAGCCCCCGGACAGGGACTAACTATGGCTACACCTTC
>few|TRBJ1-4|14|TRBD1|TRBV7-8
CASSSRQGDEKLFF
TGTGCCAGCAGCTCTCGACAGGGAGATGAAAAACTGTTTTTT
>.|TRBJ2-4|15|TRBD1|TRBV3-1/TRBV3-2
CASSFYRTGENIQYF
TGTGCCAGCAGCTTCTACCGGACAGGGGAAAACATTCAGTACTTC
>few|TRBJ2-4|12|TRBD1|TRBV15
CATKGQKNIQYF
TGTGCCACGAAGGGACAGAAAAACATTCAGTACTTC
>.|TRBJ2-3|16|TRBD2|TRBV6-1
CASSDPRAGGTDTQYF
TGTGCCAGCAGTGATCCCCGGGCGGGGGGCACAGATACGCAGTATTTT
>.|TRBJ2-7|13|.|TRBV30
CAWSSGFTYEQYF
TGTGCCTGGAGCTCGGGGTTCACCTACGAGCAGTACTTC